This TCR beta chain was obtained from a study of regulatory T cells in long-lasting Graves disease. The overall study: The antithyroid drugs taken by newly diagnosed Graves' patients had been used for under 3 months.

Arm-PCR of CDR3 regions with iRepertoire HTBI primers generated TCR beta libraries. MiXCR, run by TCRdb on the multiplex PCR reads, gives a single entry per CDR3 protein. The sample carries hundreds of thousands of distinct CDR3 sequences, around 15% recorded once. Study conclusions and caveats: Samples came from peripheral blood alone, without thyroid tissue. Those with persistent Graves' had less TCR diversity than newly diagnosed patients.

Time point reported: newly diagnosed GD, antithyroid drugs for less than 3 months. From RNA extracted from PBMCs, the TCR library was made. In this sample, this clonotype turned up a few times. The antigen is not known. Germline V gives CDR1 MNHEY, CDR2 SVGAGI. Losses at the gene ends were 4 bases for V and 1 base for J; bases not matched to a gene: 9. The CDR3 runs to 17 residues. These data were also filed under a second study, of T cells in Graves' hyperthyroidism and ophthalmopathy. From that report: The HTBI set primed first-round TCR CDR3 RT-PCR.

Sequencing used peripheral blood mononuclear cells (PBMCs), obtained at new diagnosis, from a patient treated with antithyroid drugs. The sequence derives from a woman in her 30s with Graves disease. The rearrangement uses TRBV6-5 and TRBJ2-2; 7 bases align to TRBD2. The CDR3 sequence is CASSLNRDYLNTGELFF. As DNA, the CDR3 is TGTGCCAGCAGTTTAAACCGGGACTACTTGAACACCGGGGAGCTGTTTTTT.